One sample yielded the 16 T cell receptor beta chains listed below, sequenced in a study of vaccination effects on CD4 cells after COVID-19. These receptors have no known antigen. Antigen-specific CD4+ T cell clonotypes were called by their expansion after viral peptide-pool culture in ViraFEST. When nine to ten days of culture had elapsed, CD4+ T cells were isolated. Vaccine administered to participants consisted of two doses of either BNT162b2 or mRNA-1273. Using immunoSEQ multiplex PCR, the repertoire was profiled, and TCRdb retains in-frame clones only, with some absent. The table includes 25,000 to 30,000 clones, around 79% detected once. Source: CD4+ T cells from PBMCs cultured with HCoV-NL63 spike peptides, taken after COVID-19 vaccination. Receptors were obtained from a human donor who received a COVID-19 vaccine.

The CDR3 sequence: CASSPPSVSGNTIYF. In nucleotides, the CDR3 is TGTGCCAGCTCACCACCGTCGGTATCTGGAAACACCATATATTTT. This chain links TRBV18 with TRBJ1-3; D unclear. Trimming removed 0 bases at V and 1 base at J, with 7 bases between. This CDR3 is built from 15 residues. Per the germline V gene, CDR1 is KGHSH and CDR2 is LQKENI. The full variable domain, with the rest looked up from reference TRBV18 and TRBJ1-3, is NAGVMQNPRHLVRRRGQEARLRCSPMKGHSHVYWYRQLPEEGLKFMVYLQKENIIDESGMPKERFSAEFPKEGPSILRIQQVVRGDSAAYFCASSPPSVSGNTIYFGEGSWLTVV.

The chain is built from TRBV30 and TRBJ2-3; no clear D. The CDR3 is made up of 12 amino acids. V lost 8 bases and J 5 bases, leaving 14 bases between the germline ends. Germline loops: CDR1 GTSNPN, CDR2 SVGIG (reference sequence). The CDR3 nucleotides are TGTGCCCGTTCTAGAGCGAGAGATACGCAGTATTTT. Translation: CARSRARDTQYF.

V usage is TRBV5-1 and J usage is TRBJ2-2; 8 positions match TRBD1. This CDR3 has 15 amino acids. Germline CDR1 is SGHRS and CDR2 is YFSETQ. V lost 4 bases to trimming and J lost 1 base; unmatched junction nucleotides: 3. CDR3 sequence: CASSAGTGNTGELFF. The DNA of the CDR3 is TGCGCCAGCAGCGCCGGGACAGGGAACACCGGGGAGCTGTTTTTT.

This clone has only one observation. The CDR3 sequence: CASNPGGTSGNTIYF. The CDR3 DNA is TGTGCCAGCAACCCCGGAGGGACCTCTGGAAACACCATATATTTT. The rearrangement links TRBV9 to TRBJ1-3; maybe TRBD1 (5 bases). CDR1 is SGDLS, CDR2 YYNGEE, per germline. V was shortened by 6 bases and J by 0 bases, with 13 bases between the two germline ends. The length of the CDR3 is 15 residues.

The CDR3: CASRRPGLAGDTQYF. The CDR3, as DNA: TGTGCCAGCAGAAGGCCGGGACTAGCTGGAGATACGCAGTATTTT. The chain employs TRBV11-2 and TRBJ2-3; 9 bases line up with TRBD2. The germline CDR1 and CDR2 sequences are SGHAT and FQNNGV. The CDR3 sequence is 15 residues long. The ends lost 6 bases at V and 5 bases at J; junction bases unmatched: 9. Looking up the rest from reference TRBV11-2 and TRBJ2-3 gives the full variable domain: EAGVAQSPRYKIIEKRQSVAFWCNPISGHATLYWYQQILGQGPKLLIQFQNNGVVDDSQLPKDRFSAERLKGVDSTLKIQPAKLEDSAVYLCASRRPGLAGDTQYFGPGTRLTVL.

About this clone: Sequence at one end of the junction differs from germline and may be a read error. CDR3 loop: CASSIRAAAILF. The CDR3 DNA sequence: TGTGCCAGCAGTATAAGGGCCGCGGCAATCCTCTTC. The chain uses TRBV7-9 and TRBJ2-1; D gene unclear. CDR1 and CDR2 (germline): SEHNR, FQNEAQ (reference sequence). The CDR3 is 12 residues long.

This chain joins TRBV6-5 and TRBJ1-2, with D tentatively TRBD1 (5 bases). Germline CDR1 is MNHEY and CDR2 is SVGAGI. With 5 bases removed from V and 2 bases from J, the gap between germline ends came to 9 bases. This CDR3 has 13 amino acids. The CDR3 loop reads CASSPGPNYGYTF. The CDR3, as DNA: TGTGCCAGCAGTCCGGGACCCAACTATGGCTACACCTTC.

The V and J genes are TRBV7-8 and TRBJ2-3; possibly TRBD2 for D (6 bases). This CDR3 spans 15 amino acids. CDR1 and CDR2 (germline): SGHVS, FQNEAQ. Trimming stripped 3 bases from V and 1 base from J, with 11 bases between. The CDR3 loop is CASSFRLDGTDTQYF. The CDR3 DNA reads TGTGCCAGCAGCTTCAGACTAGATGGCACAGATACGCAGTATTTT. Supplemented by reference TRBV7-8 and TRBJ2-3, the full variable domain reads GAGVSQSPRYKVAKRGQDVALRCDPISGHVSLFWYQQALGQGPEFLTYFQNEAQLDKSGLPSDRFFAERPEGSVSTLKIQRTQQEDSAVYLCASSFRLDGTDTQYFGPGTRLTVL.

This clone appeared a few times. V usage is TRBV9 and J usage is TRBJ1-5, with TRBD1 matching over 9 bases. V lost 4 bases, J lost 7 bases, and 6 bases stayed unmatched. Germline values: CDR1 SGDLS, CDR2 YYNGEE. The CDR3 contains 14 residues. The CDR3 sequence is CASSSGQGWQPQHF. For the CDR3, the DNA is TGTGCCAGCAGCTCTGGACAGGGGTGGCAGCCCCAGCATTTT.

The chain has TRBV5-1 and TRBJ2-7; possibly TRBD2 for D (6 bases). Germline assignment: CDR1 SGHRS and CDR2 YFSETQ. V was trimmed by 1 base and J by 2 bases, leaving 13 bases between them. CDR3 size: 15 residues. CDR3 nucleotide sequence: TGCGCCAGCAGCTTGTATGGTAGCGGTACCTACGAGCAGTACTTC. This codes for CASSLYGSGTYEQYF.

This chain connects TRBV9 to TRBJ1-3, with D possibly TRBD1 on 6 matching bases. Germline V lookup: CDR1 SGDLS, CDR2 YYNGEE. Trimming cost V 1 base and J 0 bases, with 11 bases left between them. CDR3 length equals 16 residues. CDR3 in DNA: TGTGCCAGCAGCGTAAGTGGGACAACCTCTGGAAACACCATATATTTT. Residues: CASSVSGTTSGNTIYF.

This clone was counted between two and nine times. The chain combines TRBV30 with TRBJ2-2; D possibly corresponds to TRBD2 (6 bases). With 4 bases removed from V and 4 bases from J, the gap between germline ends came to 13 bases. Germline V gene sequence: CDR1 GTSNPN, CDR2 SVGIG (reference sequence). This CDR3 region has 14 residues. CDR3 residues: CAWTIVRGTGELFF. The CDR3 DNA reads TGTGCCTGGACAATCGTGCGGGGCACCGGGGAGCTGTTTTTT. The entire variable domain, with the rest obtained from reference TRBV30 and TRBJ2-2, is as follows: SQTIHQWPATLVQPVGSPLSLECTVEGTSNPNLYWYRQAAGRGLQLLFYSVGIGQISSEVPQNLSASRPQDRQFILSSKKLLLSDSGFYLCAWTIVRGTGELFFGEGSRLTVL.

This chain connects TRBV5-6 to TRBJ2-7; D might be TRBD1 (6 bases). CDR1 is SGHDT and CDR2 is YYEEEE in the germline V gene. This CDR3 has 13 residues. V dropped 3 bases and J dropped 2 bases, with 9 bases sitting between them. The CDR3 DNA is TGTGCCAGCAGCTCCAGACAGGCCTACGAGCAGTACTTC. This gives the protein CASSSRQAYEQYF.

This chain joins TRBV9 and TRBJ1-5; D might be TRBD1 (5 bases). This CDR3 has 16 residues. Looked up from germline, CDR1 is SGDLS and CDR2 is YYNGEE. Trimming cost V 5 bases and J 8 bases, with 23 bases left between them. CDR3 loop: CASSLEGRGFDEPQHF. For the CDR3, the DNA is TGTGCCAGCAGTCTAGAGGGGAGAGGGTTTGATGAGCCCCAGCATTTT.

V gene TRBV6-5 combines with J gene TRBJ2-2, with 9 bases matching TRBD1. There are 15 residues in the CDR3. Germline CDR1 reads MNHEY; CDR2 reads SVGAGI. V shed 7 bases, J shed 7 bases, and the junction held 10 bases outside the gene matches. The CDR3 here is CASNLQGAGSGELFF. The CDR3 DNA sequence: TGTGCCAGCAACTTACAGGGGGCGGGAAGCGGGGAGCTGTTTTTT.

CDR3 nucleotides: TGTGCCAGCAGCGTGGGATGGCGGAGTAGCACAGATACGCAGTATTTT. Amino acid sequence: CASSVGWRSSTDTQYF. This chain uses TRBV9 with TRBJ2-3; D is unresolved. The germline CDR1 and CDR2 sequences are SGDLS and YYNGEE. With 2 bases removed from V and 0 bases from J, the gap between germline ends came to 13 bases. The CDR3 totals 16 residues.